The 31 T cell receptor beta chains below come from one sample, sequenced in a study of HIV-infected patients and healthy controls. Using its own MiXCR run on the 5' RACE reads, TCRdb lists one record per CDR3 protein. The table includes 70,000 or so distinct CDR3 sequences, roughly a sixth detected once. Sequencing used CD4+ T cells from blood. These receptors all stem from a human donor in good health.

The chain is built from TRBV7-2 and TRBJ1-2; TRBD1 matches 7 bases. This CDR3 contains 16 residues. J was trimmed by 4 bases and V by 5 bases; bases with no gene match: 13. Per germline, CDR1 SGHTA and CDR2 FQGNSA. CDR3 DNA: TGTGCCAGCAGCGCTAAGGCCGAGACAGGGATCTATGGCTACACCTTC. This encodes CASSAKAETGIYGYTF.

This clonotype was observed at least ten times. The chain couples TRBV7-9 to TRBJ2-3, with D unclear. The CDR3 totals 13 residues. Germline lookup yields CDR1 SEHNR and CDR2 FQNEAQ (reference sequence). V lost 0 bases and J 4 bases, leaving 5 bases between the germline ends. Here the CDR3 reads CASSLATADTQYF. The DNA of the CDR3 is TGTGCCAGCAGCTTAGCTACGGCAGATACGCAGTATTTT.

This clonotype was observed a few times. V usage is TRBV6-6 and J usage is TRBJ2-5, with 8 bases identical to TRBD2. This CDR3 has 16 amino acids. The germline CDR1 and CDR2 sequences are MNHNY and SVGAGI (reference sequence). V lost 5 bases to trimming and J lost 0 bases; unmatched junction nucleotides: 8. The CDR3 reads CASSARIAGNQETQYF. The CDR3 DNA reads TGTGCCAGCAGTGCCCGTATAGCGGGGAACCAAGAGACCCAGTACTTC.

The V gene is TRBV15, the J gene TRBJ2-1; 8 bases line up with TRBD2. CDR1 and CDR2 from the germline V gene are LNHNV and YYDKDF (reference sequence). V lost 5 bases, J lost 9 bases, and 6 bases stayed unmatched. CDR3 length equals 13 residues. Written as DNA, the CDR3 is TGTGCCACCAGCCAGCGGGGGAGTAGTGAGCAGTTCTTC. Translated, it gives CATSQRGSSEQFF.

This clonotype was recorded at least ten times. The chain recombines TRBV20-1 with TRBJ2-1, with D possibly being TRBD2 (5 bases). The CDR3 is 13 amino acids. V lost 2 bases and J 3 bases, leaving 8 bases between the germline ends. Per the germline V gene, CDR1 is DFQATT and CDR2 is SNEGSKA (reference sequence). CDR3 protein: CSARRGNYNEQFF. The CDR3 bases are TGCAGTGCTAGACGGGGAAACTACAATGAGCAGTTCTTC.

This clonotype appeared a few times. The CDR3 sequence: CASKPPMYGELFF. The CDR3 nucleotides are TGTGCCAGCAAGCCACCCATGTACGGGGAGCTGTTTTTT. This chain connects TRBV6-2 or TRBV6-3 to TRBJ2-2, with D unclear. This CDR3 spans 13 amino acids. The germline gives CDR1 MNHEY, CDR2 SVGEGT. The V gene lost 7 bases and the J gene lost 7 bases, with 13 bases spanning the gap.

V gene TRBV4-2 combines with J gene TRBJ1-1, with D uncertain. V lost 2 bases and J lost 1, with 8 bases in between. CDR3 length: 14 residues. CDR1 and CDR2 (germline): LGHNA, YNFKEQ. In DNA, the CDR3 is TGTGCCAGCAGCCAAAGCTGGGGGAACACTGAAGCTTTCTTT. It specifies CASSQSWGNTEAFF.

This clonotype occurred a few times. The rearrangement links TRBV30 to TRBJ2-3, with TRBD2 as a possible D gene (6 bases). The CDR3 is 13 residues long. V was clipped by 0 bases and J by 5 bases, with 9 bases between them. Germline CDR1 reads GTSNPN; CDR2 reads SVGIG (reference sequence). The CDR3 bases are TGTGCCTGGAGTGTACGGGGAGGAGATACGCAGTATTTT. Translation gives CAWSVRGGDTQYF.

The J gene is TRBJ2-3, the V gene TRBV6-6; the match to TRBD2 covers 8 bases. The CDR3 is 15 residues long. Looked up from germline, CDR1 is MNHNY and CDR2 is SVGAGI (reference sequence). V shed 2 bases and J 2 bases; nucleotides not matched to a gene: 3. Written as DNA, the CDR3 is TGTGCCAGCAGTTACCGAGCGGGAGCCACAGATACGCAGTATTTT. Its translation is CASSYRAGATDTQYF.

This clonotype came up many times. This chain links TRBV20-1 with TRBJ1-1, with D maybe TRBD1 (5 bases). The CDR3 covers 14 residues. Germline lookup yields CDR1 DFQATT and CDR2 SNEGSKA (reference sequence). Trimming left V 3 bases short and J 6 bases short, with 17 bases between. The CDR3 bases are TGCAGTGCTAGGGCTCGCGGGGCCGTCGCTGAAGCTTTCTTT. It codes for CSARARGAVAEAFF.

This clonotype was seen a handful of times. The chain joins TRBV10-3 to TRBJ1-6, with D maybe TRBD1 (5 bases). The CDR3 contains 13 residues. Trimming pared 4 bases from V and 10 bases from J, leaving 11 bases between. Germline V gene data show CDR1 as ENHRY and CDR2 as SYGVKD. For the CDR3, the DNA is TGTGCCATCAGTGTTCAGGGAAGCTCACCCCTCCACTTT. It encodes CAISVQGSSPLHF.

Remarks on this clonotype: One junction end does not reproduce the germline sequence, and a read error may be involved. This sequence joins TRBV20-1 and TRBJ1-4; unclear D gene. Germline V lookup: CDR1 DFQATT, CDR2 SNEGSKA (reference sequence). The CDR3 covers 12 residues. CDR3 region: CSARAANEKLFF. The CDR3 nucleotides read TGCAGTGCTAGGGCGGCTAACGAAAAACTGTTTTTT.

The chain carries TRBV5-1 and TRBJ1-1, with D possibly matching TRBD1 (6 bases). The CDR3 length is 13 residues. The germline V gene encodes CDR1 SGHRS and CDR2 YFSETQ. V lost 4 bases to trimming and J lost 5 bases, with 12 bases between them. The CDR3 sequence: CASSALGGTEAFF. The CDR3 bases are TGCGCCAGCAGCGCCCTAGGGGGTACTGAAGCTTTCTTT.

This clonotype was recorded at least ten times. The chain recombines TRBV7-3 with TRBJ2-1, with 8 bases lining up with TRBD2. This CDR3 spans 13 amino acids. Germline V gene sequence: CDR1 SGHTA, CDR2 FQGTGA. V lost 5 bases, J lost 8 bases, and 5 bases stayed unmatched. The CDR3 protein is CASSMTSADEQFF. CDR3 nucleotides: TGTGCCAGCAGCATGACTAGCGCGGATGAGCAGTTCTTC.

The chain employs TRBV10-1 and TRBJ1-1, with a possible D match to TRBD1 (5 bases). The CDR3 has 16 amino acids. Germline V gene sequence: CDR1 WNHNN, CDR2 SYGVQD (reference sequence). V was trimmed by 8 bases and J by 4 bases, leaving 23 bases between them. The CDR3 is CASRTYRSSMGTEAFF. In nucleotides, the CDR3 is TGCGCCAGCCGTACGTACAGGTCCTCGATGGGCACTGAAGCTTTCTTT.

The chain joins TRBV15 to TRBJ2-1; 7 bases are shared with TRBD2. Germline V lookup: CDR1 LNHNV, CDR2 YYDKDF (reference sequence). This CDR3 is 14 amino acids long. V lost 6 bases, J lost 3 bases, and 5 bases stayed unmatched. The CDR3 region has the DNA TGTGCCACCAGGACGGGAGGCCTCTACAATGAGCAGTTCTTC. Protein product: CATRTGGLYNEQFF.

This clonotype was counted between two and nine times. The chain recombines TRBV6-6 with TRBJ1-5; D is undetermined. The germline V gene has CDR1 MNHNY and CDR2 SVGAGI (reference sequence). This CDR3 has 16 amino acids. The V end lost 5 bases, the J end lost 7 bases, and 21 bases lay between the germline ends. CDR3 residues: CASSALEGLIGQPQHF. The CDR3 nucleotides read TGTGCCAGCAGTGCTTTAGAGGGTTTAATAGGACAGCCCCAGCATTTT.

J is TRBJ2-7 and V is TRBV7-8; 9 nucleotides agree with TRBD1. The CDR3 extends over 17 amino acids. Per the germline V gene, CDR1 is SGHVS and CDR2 is FQNEAQ. V shed 5 bases, J shed 3 bases, and the junction held 14 bases outside the gene matches. This CDR3 reads CASSTRSPGQGYYEQYF. The DNA of the CDR3 is TGTGCCAGCAGCACCCGAAGCCCGGGACAGGGATACTACGAGCAGTACTTC.

This clonotype was seen more than once but under ten times. The gene calls are TRBV28 and TRBJ2-4; no clear D gene. From germline, CDR1 is MDHEN and CDR2 SYDVKM. The CDR3 extends over 15 amino acids. Trimming stripped 6 bases from V and 0 bases from J, with 12 bases between. The CDR3 nucleotides are TGTGCCAGCAGCCAAGAGACACTAGCCAAAAACATTCAGTACTTC. It encodes CASSQETLAKNIQYF.

This clonotype was seen a handful of times. This chain joins TRBV18 and TRBJ2-1; no definite D call. V was pared by 2 bases and J by 4 bases, with 6 bases between. The CDR3 consists of 13 residues. CDR1 KGHSH and CDR2 LQKENI come from the germline V gene. CDR3 sequence (DNA): TGTGCCAGCTCACCAGGACGTTACAATGAGCAGTTCTTC. As protein: CASSPGRYNEQFF.

The J gene is TRBJ2-4, the V gene TRBV19; 15 bases are shared with TRBD2. The CDR3 has 19 amino acids. Germline lookup yields CDR1 LNHDA and CDR2 SQIVND (reference sequence). Trimming removed 8 bases from V and 1 base from J; junction bases left unmatched: 12. The CDR3 DNA sequence: TGTGCCAGTGCCCCCAGAGGACTAGCGGGAGGGTCGGCCAAAAACATTCAGTACTTC. This translates into CASAPRGLAGGSAKNIQYF.

The DNA of the CDR3 is TGTGCCAGCAGTTATTGGGGAAATGGCAGGCTGGGCGAGCAGTACTTC. Its protein product is CASSYWGNGRLGEQYF. This sequence joins TRBV6-2 or TRBV6-3 and TRBJ2-7; D gene ambiguous. Trimming took 3 bases from V and 6 from J, leaving 21 bases between them. Germline assignment: CDR1 MNHEY and CDR2 SVGEGT. The CDR3 has 16 residues.

This clonotype has a count of ten or more. CDR3: CASSRTGDGYTF. The CDR3 nucleotides read TGTGCCAGCAGCCGTACAGGGGATGGCTACACCTTC. The rearrangement links TRBV28 to TRBJ1-2; TRBD1 agrees at 7 bases. Germline lookup yields CDR1 MDHEN and CDR2 SYDVKM. J lost 6 bases, V lost 6 bases, and 4 bases had no gene match. This CDR3 has 12 amino acids.

This clonotype was counted ten times or more. The chain employs TRBV2 and TRBJ1-5, with D perhaps matching TRBD1 (6 bases). CDR3 length equals 15 residues. Trimming cost V 6 bases and J 0 bases, with 12 bases left between them. The germline V gene has CDR1 SNHLY and CDR2 FYNNEI. The CDR3 nucleotides are TGTGCCAGCAGCAAGGGACACCGTAGCAATCAGCCCCAGCATTTT. Its translation is CASSKGHRSNQPQHF.

This clonotype was seen only a few times. The chain recombines TRBV7-9 with TRBJ2-6; the D is unclear. Deletions cut 4 bases from V and 0 bases from J, with 13 bases between. The CDR3 is 17 amino acids. CDR1 is SEHNR and CDR2 is FQNEAQ in the germline V gene (reference sequence). The CDR3 spells CASSYRSWSSGANVLTF. CDR3 in DNA: TGTGCCAGCAGCTACCGCTCGTGGAGCTCTGGGGCCAACGTCCTGACTTTC.

V and J are TRBV19 and TRBJ2-1; TRBD2 aligns across 9 bases. J lost 8 bases, V lost 4 bases, and 9 bases had no gene match. Germline CDR1 and CDR2: LNHDA and SQIVND (reference sequence). The CDR3 is 15 amino acids. In DNA form, the CDR3 reads TGTGCCAGTAGTACAGGGGCTAGCGGGAAGGATGAGCAGTTCTTC. Translated, it gives CASSTGASGKDEQFF.

This clonotype was counted ten times or more. This rearrangement joins TRBV29-1 to TRBJ2-5; 9 bases are shared with TRBD2. J was trimmed by 4 bases and V by 7 bases; bases with no gene match: 10. Germline CDR1 is SQVTM and CDR2 is ANQGSEA. The CDR3 sequence is 14 residues long. The CDR3 reads CSAKSAGGVETQYF. DNA for the CDR3: TGCAGCGCAAAATCAGCGGGAGGTGTAGAGACCCAGTACTTC.

This rearrangement joins TRBV19 to TRBJ1-1; the D is unclear. Germline CDR1 and CDR2: LNHDA and SQIVND (reference sequence). V lost 6 bases and J lost 8, with 13 bases in between. The CDR3 is 12 amino acids. CDR3 in DNA: TGTGCCAGTAGCCTTAGACAAACAGAAGCTTTCTTT. Its translation: CASSLRQTEAFF.

Many counts were recorded for this clonotype. The rearrangement links TRBV20-1 to TRBJ2-4; tentatively, D is TRBD1 (5 bases). CDR3 length equals 14 residues. The V gene's germline CDR1 is DFQATT and CDR2 SNEGSKA (reference sequence). V lost 6 bases and J 2 bases, leaving 14 bases between the germline ends. In nucleotides, the CDR3 is TGCAGTGCACCGCAAAGGGGATCCAAAAACATTCAGTACTTC. Protein sequence: CSAPQRGSKNIQYF.

CDR3 sequence reads: CASSSTGVAEKLFF. CDR3 sequence (DNA): TGTGCCAGCAGCTCCACAGGGGTAGCTGAAAAACTGTTTTTT. The chain combines TRBV7-9 with TRBJ1-4, with TRBD1 matching 7 bases. With 4 bases clipped from V and 7 bases from J, the junction kept 6 bases outside the gene matches. The CDR3 spans 14 residues. CDR1 and CDR2 (germline): SEHNR, FQNEAQ (reference sequence).

This clonotype was seen only a few times. V and J are TRBV6-2 or TRBV6-3 and TRBJ1-1; D gene unclear. Trimming shortened V by 7 bases and J by 0 bases, and 12 bases separated the two germline ends. Looked up from germline, CDR1 is MNHEY and CDR2 is SVGEGT. The CDR3 length is 14 residues. This CDR3 reads CASKGTTVNTEAFF. As DNA, the CDR3 is TGTGCCAGCAAAGGCACGACGGTGAACACTGAAGCTTTCTTT.